These 10 T cell receptor beta chains originate from one sample sequenced in a study of beta chain features in type 1 diabetes. Reverse transcription of all isolated RNA meant that expressed TCRB transcripts were sequenced. TCRdb's copy holds only in-frame clones and misses some; the assay was immunoSEQ multiplex PCR. The repertoire holds 300,000 to 350,000 clones, less than 10% seen once, with roughly 0.44% in the top ten. The sequenced sample consisted of central memory CD4+ T cells from blood. The receptors were gathered from a woman between 18 and 29 years old in good health.

This clone was counted a few times. V and J are TRBV27 and TRBJ2-5; a possible D gene is TRBD2 (6 bases). Germline assignment: CDR1 MNHEY and CDR2 SMNVEV (reference sequence). This CDR3 is built from 14 residues. Deletions cut 6 bases from V and 4 bases from J, with 15 bases between. The CDR3 sequence is CASRQTRRVETQYF. The CDR3 DNA follows: TGTGCCAGCAGACAGACTAGGCGGGTAGAGACCCAGTACTTC.

The table lists this clone with a few counts. The chain uses TRBV6-6 and TRBJ2-3, with TRBD1 matching 9 bases. This CDR3 is built from 15 residues. V shed 7 bases and J 4 bases; nucleotides not matched to a gene: 9. CDR1 is MNHNY, CDR2 SVGAGI, per germline (reference sequence). CDR3 in DNA: TGTGCCAGCACTAACCTGGACAGGGGAGCAGATACGCAGTATTTT. It codes for CASTNLDRGADTQYF.

This clone occurred a few times. The chain joins TRBV29-1 to TRBJ1-2, with D uncertain. In germline, CDR1 is SQVTM, CDR2 ANQGSEA. Trimming shortened V by 1 base and J by 4 bases, and 13 bases separated the two germline ends. The length of the CDR3 is 14 residues. The CDR3 region is CSVEGFGGPYGYTF. The CDR3 coding sequence is TGCAGCGTTGAAGGGTTCGGAGGTCCCTATGGCTACACCTTC.

The chain has TRBV4-3 and TRBJ1-5; no firm D call. Germline lookup yields CDR1 LGHNA and CDR2 YSLEER. V lost 0 bases to trimming and J lost 4 bases, with 10 bases between them. The CDR3 contains 15 residues. The CDR3 DNA reads as TGCGCCAGCAGCCAAGATAACGGGTCTAATCAGCCCCAGCATTTT. Translating gives CASSQDNGSNQPQHF.

This clone was counted between two and nine times. This sequence joins TRBV7-2 and TRBJ2-1, with a weak D call TRBD2 (5 bases). The ends were cut back, 5 bases at V and 10 bases at J, with 18 bases in the middle. Looked up from germline, CDR1 is SGHTA and CDR2 is FQGNSA. The CDR3 spans 14 residues. This CDR3 reads CASSTRLGEREQFF. In nucleotides, the CDR3 is TGTGCCAGCAGCACTCGTCTGGGCGAGCGGGAGCAGTTCTTC.

This clone was seen repeatedly, ten times or more. The genes are TRBV19 and TRBJ1-2; 7 nucleotides match TRBD1. Germline CDR1 LNHDA, CDR2 SQIVND (reference sequence). The CDR3 totals 15 residues. The ends lost 6 bases at V and 3 bases at J; junction bases unmatched: 10. CDR3 residues: CASRARRQGDYGYTF. The CDR3 DNA reads TGTGCCAGTAGGGCGCGACGACAGGGCGACTATGGCTACACCTTC.

This clone was counted at least ten times. The genes are TRBV10-3 and TRBJ2-2; D is unresolved. Trimming pared 2 bases from V and 4 bases from J, leaving 8 bases between. This CDR3 has 14 residues. Germline assignment: CDR1 ENHRY and CDR2 SYGVKD. The CDR3 coding sequence is TGTGCCATCAGTGAGACGGTATCCACCGGGGAGCTGTTTTTT. As protein: CAISETVSTGELFF.

V usage is TRBV5-4 and J usage is TRBJ2-1; the D gene is possibly TRBD1 (6 bases). V dropped 1 base and J dropped 3 bases, with 17 bases sitting between them. Germline V gives CDR1 SGHNT, CDR2 YYREEE (reference sequence). This CDR3 spans 17 amino acids. CDR3 protein: CASSLIHGTKVYNEQFF. The CDR3 nucleotides are TGTGCCAGCAGCTTGATACACGGGACAAAAGTCTACAATGAGCAGTTCTTC.

This clone was found a few times. The chain couples TRBV4-2 to TRBJ2-3; the D gene is possibly TRBD1 (5 bases). V lost 1 base and J lost 3, with 14 bases in between. The CDR3 is 16 amino acids. Germline V gene sequence: CDR1 LGHNA, CDR2 YNFKEQ. CDR3 nucleotide sequence: TGTGCCAGCAGCCAAGGTCAAACAGGAATGACAGATACGCAGTATTTT. The encoded protein is CASSQGQTGMTDTQYF.

This rearrangement joins TRBV7-6 to TRBJ2-7; D unresolved. CDR1 is SGHVS and CDR2 is FNYEAQ in the germline V gene. V gave up 1 base and J gave up 2 bases, with 9 bases separating them. The CDR3 extends over 14 amino acids. The CDR3 region is CASSLGPYTYEQYF. In DNA form, the CDR3 reads TGTGCCAGCAGCTTAGGACCTTACACCTACGAGCAGTACTTC.